One sample yielded the 27 T cell receptor beta chains listed below, sequenced in a study of blood T cell repertoires in COVID-19. Only in-frame clones appear in the TCRdb table, and some are missing; sequencing was by immunoSEQ multiplex PCR. The table records about 140,000 clones, over 60% of them present only once. Source material: peripheral blood. These receptors originate from a man older than 75 with acute or convalescent COVID-19.

This clone was counted a single time. The chain has TRBV7-2 and TRBJ2-7, with 11 bases lining up with TRBD1. In germline, CDR1 is SGHTA, CDR2 FQGNSA. The length of the CDR3 is 15 residues. Losses at the gene ends were 5 bases for V and 3 bases for J; bases not matched to a gene: 6. CDR3 coding DNA: TGTGCCAGCAGCCAGGGGACAGGGGGTATCTACGAGCAGTACTTC. Its translation: CASSQGTGGIYEQYF. Complete variable domain (other parts from reference TRBV7-2 and TRBJ2-7): GAGVSQSPSNKVTEKGKDVELRCDPISGHTALYWYRQSLGQGLEFLIYFQGNSAPDKSGLPSDRFSAERTGGSVSTLTIQRTQQEDSAVYLCASSQGTGGIYEQYFGPGTRLTVT.

V gene TRBV10-3 combines with J gene TRBJ1-6; weak D call: TRBD1 (5 bases). Germline V gives CDR1 ENHRY, CDR2 SYGVKD. This CDR3 spans 14 amino acids. The germline V and J ends were trimmed by 3 bases and 8 bases, with 11 bases remaining between them. CDR3 in DNA: TGTGCCATCAGTGACGGGACTGGCGATTCACCCCTCCACTTT. This encodes CAISDGTGDSPLHF.

V and J are TRBV11-2 and TRBJ1-1; D gene uncertain. V shed 1 base and J shed 2 bases, with 8 bases lying between them. The CDR3 is 14 amino acids. Germline CDR1 SGHAT, CDR2 FQNNGV. This chain's CDR3 is CASSLANRNTEAFF. The CDR3 DNA sequence: TGTGCCAGCAGCTTAGCGAACAGAAACACTGAAGCTTTCTTT.

This sequence joins TRBV6-2 or TRBV6-3 and TRBJ1-6, with TRBD1 as a possible D gene (5 bases). Trimming removed 2 bases at V and 10 bases at J, with 9 bases between. Germline values: CDR1 MNHEY, CDR2 SVGEGT. The CDR3 has 13 residues. This CDR3 reads CASSYGDFSPLHF. The CDR3 DNA sequence: TGTGCCAGCAGTTACGGGGACTTCTCACCCCTCCACTTT.

This chain links TRBV6-2 or TRBV6-3 with TRBJ1-5; D may be TRBD1 (5 bases). V lost 3 bases to trimming and J lost 4 bases, with 13 bases between them. CDR1 is MNHEY and CDR2 is SVGEGT in the germline V gene. The CDR3 sequence is 15 residues long. The CDR3 bases are TGTGCCAGCAGTTATGGCGTCGGGGGGAATCAGCCCCAGCATTTT. This codes for CASSYGVGGNQPQHF.

This clone has a single count. This rearrangement joins TRBV28 to TRBJ2-7; the D is unclear. CDR3 length: 15 amino acids. The germline CDR1 and CDR2 sequences are MDHEN and SYDVKM. Trimming removed 5 bases from V and 0 bases from J, with 14 bases in between. This CDR3 reads CASSSPGRSSYEQYF. The CDR3 DNA follows: TGTGCCAGCAGTAGCCCAGGAAGAAGCTCCTACGAGCAGTACTTC.

This clone has ten or more counts. This chain joins TRBV20-1 and TRBJ2-5; 8 bases are shared with TRBD1. The J segment lost 4 bases and the V segment lost 3 bases, leaving 7 bases of the junction unmatched. Germline-derived CDR1 and CDR2 are DFQATT and SNEGSKA (reference sequence). The CDR3 consists of 14 residues. The CDR3 DNA reads TGCAGTGCTAGTAGATCACAGGGGGGAGAGACCCAGTACTTC. It translates to CSASRSQGGETQYF.

The chain combines TRBV19 with TRBJ2-3; tentatively, D is TRBD1 (6 bases). This CDR3 is 15 amino acids long. The V end lost 0 bases, the J end lost 2 bases, and 9 bases lay between the germline ends. Per the germline V gene, CDR1 is LNHDA and CDR2 is SQIVND (reference sequence). The CDR3 region has the DNA TGTGCCAGTAGTATAGAAAGGACAGACACAGATACGCAGTATTTT. Its protein product is CASSIERTDTDTQYF.

The rearrangement uses TRBV19 and TRBJ1-1, with 10 bases identical to TRBD1. The germline V gene encodes CDR1 LNHDA and CDR2 SQIVND (reference sequence). The CDR3 length is 15 residues. J gave up 1 base and V 4 bases, and 3 bases lay outside the gene matches. CDR3 nucleotides: TGTGCCAGTAGTACATGGACAGGGGGGAACACTGAAGCTTTCTTT. Translated, it gives CASSTWTGGNTEAFF.

This clone appeared a few times. The chain uses TRBV7-9 and TRBJ2-1; 7 bases line up with TRBD2. V was clipped by 4 bases and J by 0 bases; unmatched bases: 3. The germline V gene encodes CDR1 SEHNR and CDR2 FQNEAQ (reference sequence). This CDR3 has 15 residues. The CDR3 DNA reads as TGTGCCAGCAGCTCGCTAGCGGACTCCTACAATGAGCAGTTCTTC. As protein: CASSSLADSYNEQFF.

V gene TRBV15 combines with J gene TRBJ1-1, with D uncertain. Per germline, CDR1 LNHNV and CDR2 YYDKDF (reference sequence). Trimming cost V 1 base and J 7 bases, with 13 bases left between them. This CDR3 contains 14 residues. The CDR3, as DNA: TGTGCCACCAGCAGAGGCGGGAAGACAATTGAAGCTTTCTTT. Amino acids: CATSRGGKTIEAFF.

The chain couples TRBV2 to TRBJ2-5; TRBD1 matches 8 bases. The CDR3 runs to 13 residues. Germline V gene data show CDR1 as SNHLY and CDR2 as FYNNEI. V lost 6 bases and J lost 3; bases outside the gene matches: 3. CDR3 loop: CASSWGQEETQYF. The CDR3 DNA reads as TGTGCCAGCAGCTGGGGACAGGAAGAGACCCAGTACTTC.

The chain carries TRBV4-2 and TRBJ1-1, with TRBD1 matching over 7 bases. In germline, CDR1 is LGHNA, CDR2 YNFKEQ. The length of the CDR3 is 13 residues. The J segment lost 9 bases and the V segment lost 1 base, leaving 5 bases of the junction unmatched. The CDR3 DNA follows: TGTGCCAGCAGCCAAGCGCGACAGGGCCAAGCTTTCTTT. It translates to CASSQARQGQAFF.

V is TRBV18 and J is TRBJ2-2; D unclear. V dropped 2 bases and J dropped 1 base, with 14 bases sitting between them. Germline V gene data show CDR1 as KGHSH and CDR2 as LQKENI. The CDR3 has 17 amino acids. CDR3: CASSPGLLSWNTGELFF. CDR3 nucleotide sequence: TGTGCCAGCTCACCAGGGTTACTATCCTGGAACACCGGGGAGCTGTTTTTT.

This rearrangement joins TRBV7-3 to TRBJ1-1; the match to TRBD1 covers 10 bases. Germline V gives CDR1 SGHTA, CDR2 FQGTGA. V shed 4 bases, J shed 3 bases, and the junction held 5 bases outside the gene matches. This CDR3 is 15 amino acids long. CDR3 loop: CASSSGTGAHTEAFF. The DNA for the CDR3 is TGTGCCAGCAGCTCGGGGACAGGGGCCCACACTGAAGCTTTCTTT.

The chain joins TRBV27 to TRBJ1-1; a weak D match, TRBD1 (6 bases). The germline CDR1 and CDR2 sequences are MNHEY and SMNVEV (reference sequence). CDR3 length equals 13 residues. Trimming stripped 2 bases from V and 4 bases from J, with 8 bases between. The CDR3 region is CASSLQGITEAFF. As DNA, the CDR3 is TGTGCCAGCAGTTTACAGGGGATCACTGAAGCTTTCTTT.

This chain uses TRBV7-8 with TRBJ2-5; D unclear. V shed 4 bases and J shed 3 bases, with 9 bases lying between them. The CDR3 has 13 residues. The germline gives CDR1 SGHVS, CDR2 FQNEAQ. The CDR3 spells CASSSHPEETQYF. CDR3 in DNA: TGTGCCAGCAGCTCACATCCCGAAGAGACCCAGTACTTC.

This chain uses TRBV13 with TRBJ2-5; D might be TRBD1 (5 bases). The CDR3 runs to 14 residues. Per the germline V gene, CDR1 is PRHDT and CDR2 is FYEKMQ (reference sequence). Trimming removed 5 bases at V and 0 bases at J, with 10 bases between. CDR3 in amino acids: CASSPRRDQETQYF. The CDR3 nucleotides read TGTGCCAGCAGCCCCCGCAGGGACCAAGAGACCCAGTACTTC.

The CDR3 here is CASSSLWRDDTEAFF. The CDR3 nucleotides are TGTGCCAGCAGCTCCCTATGGAGGGACGACACTGAAGCTTTCTTT. The V gene is TRBV6-6, the J gene TRBJ1-1; tentatively, D is TRBD1 (5 bases). Germline V CDR1 and CDR2: MNHNY, SVGAGI (reference sequence). Trimming took 6 bases from V and 3 from J, leaving 17 bases between them. The CDR3 totals 15 residues.

This chain connects TRBV28 to TRBJ1-4, with D tentatively TRBD1 (6 bases). V lost 7 bases and J lost 0, with 18 bases in between. The CDR3 length is 17 residues. Per germline, CDR1 MDHEN and CDR2 SYDVKM. The CDR3 coding sequence is TGTGCCAGCATAACAGCGGGAGGGGGTACAACTAATGAAAAACTGTTTTTT. Residues: CASITAGGGTTNEKLFF.

V and J are TRBV5-6 and TRBJ1-4; D is unresolved. The CDR3 is 13 residues long. Trimming shortened V by 4 bases and J by 10 bases, and 14 bases separated the two germline ends. Germline CDR1 SGHDT, CDR2 YYEEEE. This CDR3 reads CASSPTPRGKLFF. In nucleotides, the CDR3 is TGTGCCAGCAGCCCGACTCCCCGTGGAAAACTGTTTTTT. The variable domain in full, completed from reference TRBV5-6 and TRBJ1-4, reads DAGVTQSPTHLIKTRGQQVTLRCSPKSGHDTVSWYQQALGQGPQFIFQYYEEEERQRGNFPDRFSGHQFPNYSSELNVNALLLGDSALYLCASSPTPRGKLFFGSGTQLSVL.

The gene calls are TRBV28 and TRBJ1-6; 7 bases agree with TRBD1. CDR3 length: 16 residues. The trim removed 2 bases at V and 4 bases at J, leaving 5 bases unmatched. Per germline, CDR1 MDHEN and CDR2 SYDVKM. CDR3 DNA sequence: TGTGCCAGCAGTTTACGATCGGGACAGTATAATTCACCCCTCCACTTT. Translating it yields CASSLRSGQYNSPLHF.

This chain links TRBV30 with TRBJ1-1; D gene unclear. Trimming removed 5 bases at V and 2 bases at J, with 12 bases between. The germline gives CDR1 GTSNPN, CDR2 SVGIG (reference sequence). The CDR3 loop spans 13 amino acids. CDR3 bases: TGTGCCTGGCGGGTAACTATAAACACTGAAGCTTTCTTT. Encoded protein: CAWRVTINTEAFF. The full variable domain, rest sourced from reference TRBV30 and TRBJ1-1, is SQTIHQWPATLVQPVGSPLSLECTVEGTSNPNLYWYRQAAGRGLQLLFYSVGIGQISSEVPQNLSASRPQDRQFILSSKKLLLSDSGFYLCAWRVTINTEAFFGQGTRLTVV.

The rearrangement uses TRBV18 and TRBJ2-5, with D perhaps matching TRBD2 (5 bases). The CDR3 contains 15 residues. Germline V gene sequence: CDR1 KGHSH, CDR2 LQKENI. The V and J ends lost 3 bases and 5 bases respectively, with 16 bases between them. The CDR3 region has the DNA TGTGCCAGCTCACCGTCCCTAGCTCGGTGGGAGACCCAGTACTTC. The encoded protein is CASSPSLARWETQYF.

The chain couples TRBV7-2 to TRBJ1-2, with unresolved D. Trimming cost V 3 bases and J 7 bases, with 12 bases left between them. Germline lookup yields CDR1 SGHTA and CDR2 FQGNSA. CDR3 length: 13 amino acids. This CDR3 reads CASSLQRGSGYTF. For the CDR3, the DNA is TGTGCCAGCAGCTTGCAGCGTGGGAGTGGCTACACCTTC.

The chain is built from TRBV4-3 and TRBJ2-3; 13 nucleotides align to TRBD2. Germline trimming cut 5 bases from V and 5 bases from J; bases unmatched to any gene: 7. Germline loops: CDR1 LGHNA, CDR2 YSLEER. The CDR3 sequence is 16 residues long. CDR3 amino acids: CASSTGTSGEGDTQYF. The CDR3 region has the DNA TGCGCCAGCAGCACCGGGACTAGCGGGGAAGGAGATACGCAGTATTTT.

V is TRBV6-2 or TRBV6-3 and J is TRBJ2-5; possible D gene TRBD1, 8 bases. V was shortened by 5 bases and J by 9 bases, with 22 bases between the two germline ends. Germline lookup yields CDR1 MNHEY and CDR2 SVGEGT. CDR3 size: 15 residues. CDR3 residues: CASSQDRGGAGPQYF. Here the CDR3 DNA reads TGTGCCAGCAGTCAAGACAGGGGAGGAGCGGGGCCCCAGTACTTC.